These 10 T cell receptor beta chains originate from one sample sequenced in a study of CD8 T cell repertoires and HIV-1 epitope variants (dated by TCRdb to the early 2020s). Their antigens are not known. The protocol used for the library was the immunoSEQ multiplex PCR assay. TCRdb obtained this table from immuneACCESS and retained in-frame rearrangements with V and J assigned. These tables miss some clones; where compared with another copy, unresolved V genes account for less than half of the shortfall, and the remainder is unexplained. The sample has over 4,500 clones on record, 67% of them singletons. 45% of the sample is held by the ten biggest clonotypes. What was sequenced was cultured CD8+ T cells derived from PBMCs. Receptors were obtained from a male donor with HIV.

The chain joins TRBV6-6 to TRBJ2-7, with a weak D call TRBD1 (6 bases). Trimming left V 5 bases short and J 3 bases short, with 8 bases between. CDR3 length: 12 amino acids. The V gene's germline CDR1 is MNHNY and CDR2 SVGAGI (reference sequence). The CDR3 nucleotides are TGTGCCAGCAGTCCAGGGGACTACGAGCAGTACTTC. It is translated as CASSPGDYEQYF.

This clone was recorded once. The V call is TRBV6-1, the J call TRBJ1-4; the D gene is possibly TRBD1 (5 bases). The CDR3 is 14 amino acids. The V gene's germline CDR1 is MNHNS and CDR2 SASEGT. V was pared by 10 bases and J by 0 bases, with 12 bases between. The CDR3 protein is CATGEAATNEKLFF. In nucleotides, the CDR3 is TGTGCCACGGGGGAGGCCGCAACTAATGAAAAACTGTTTTTT.

The rearrangement uses TRBV5-4 and TRBJ2-7, with 7 bases fitting TRBD1. The germline V gene has CDR1 SGHNT and CDR2 YYREEE (reference sequence). With V trimmed by 4 bases and J by 3 bases, 4 bases remained unmatched. The CDR3 sequence is 13 residues long. CDR3 residues: CASSRRDSYEQYF. In nucleotides, the CDR3 is TGTGCCAGCAGCCGTCGGGACAGCTACGAGCAGTACTTC.

This chain connects TRBV11-2 to TRBJ2-2; D not resolved. CDR3 size: 13 residues. Trimming left V 7 bases short and J 3 bases short, with 9 bases between. CDR1 is SGHAT, CDR2 FQNNGV, per germline. The CDR3 spells CASTLHDTGELFF. The DNA for the CDR3 is TGTGCCAGCACCCTACATGACACCGGGGAGCTGTTTTTT. Full variable domain (outside the CDR3, taken from reference TRBV11-2 and TRBJ2-2): EAGVAQSPRYKIIEKRQSVAFWCNPISGHATLYWYQQILGQGPKLLIQFQNNGVVDDSQLPKDRFSAERLKGVDSTLKIQPAKLEDSAVYLCASTLHDTGELFFGEGSRLTVL.

The table lists this clone with a few counts. The rearrangement uses TRBV19 and TRBJ2-6; 7 bases fit TRBD2. V was pared by 5 bases and J by 0 bases, with 4 bases of the junction left unmatched. This CDR3 has 16 residues. CDR1 is LNHDA, CDR2 SQIVND, per germline (reference sequence). The CDR3 region has the DNA TGTGCCAGTAGTCCCGGGAGGAACTCTGGGGCCAACGTCCTGACTTTC. Translation gives CASSPGRNSGANVLTF.

CDR3 nucleotide sequence: TGTGCCATCAATGCCGAGGACAGTTTGGGCTCCTACGAGCAGTACTTC. It yields the protein CAINAEDSLGSYEQYF. The chain couples TRBV10-3 to TRBJ2-7; tentatively, D is TRBD1 (6 bases). The CDR3 contains 16 residues. V was cut by 7 bases and J by 0 bases, with 19 bases left in between. Germline loops: CDR1 ENHRY, CDR2 SYGVKD.

The CDR3 region has the DNA TGTGCCAGCAGCTTGACCAGGGACGGTCTCTATGGCTACACCTTC. It codes for CASSLTRDGLYGYTF. The chain employs TRBV5-4 and TRBJ1-2, with a weak D call TRBD1 (5 bases). The germline gives CDR1 SGHNT, CDR2 YYREEE (reference sequence). Trimming took off 1 base at V and 4 bases at J, with 14 bases between the two ends. The CDR3 is 15 amino acids.

This clone appeared a few times. The chain combines TRBV27 with TRBJ2-6; D unresolved. Germline CDR1 and CDR2: MNHEY and SMNVEV (reference sequence). Trimming cost V 10 bases and J 0 bases, with 22 bases left between them. The CDR3 covers 18 residues. CDR3 residues: CATQSTTTANSGANVLTF. CDR3 DNA sequence: TGTGCCACCCAATCCACAACTACTGCGAACTCTGGGGCCAACGTCCTGACTTTC.

This clone was found a few times. The DNA for the CDR3 is TGTGCCAGCAGTTCCAACTACGAGCAGTACTTC. The encoded protein is CASSSNYEQYF. The J gene is TRBJ2-7, the V gene TRBV28; no definite D call. The germline V and J ends were trimmed by 4 bases and 3 bases, with 4 bases remaining between them. This CDR3 region has 11 residues. Germline V CDR1 and CDR2: MDHEN, SYDVKM. The full variable domain, rest sourced from reference TRBV28 and TRBJ2-7, is DVKVTQSSRYLVKRTGEKVFLECVQDMDHENMFWYRQDPGLGLRLIYFSYDVKMKEKGDIPEGYSVSREKKERFSLILESASTNQTSMYLCASSSNYEQYFGPGTRLTVT.

This chain links TRBV12-5 with TRBJ2-7; tentatively, D is TRBD1 or TRBD2 (5 bases each). Germline V gives CDR1 LGHNT, CDR2 FRNRAP. The V gene lost 4 bases and the J gene lost 6 bases, with 7 bases spanning the gap. The CDR3 loop spans 11 amino acids. The CDR3 region is CASGSGGEQYF. In nucleotides, the CDR3 is TGTGCTAGTGGTTCTGGGGGCGAGCAGTACTTC.